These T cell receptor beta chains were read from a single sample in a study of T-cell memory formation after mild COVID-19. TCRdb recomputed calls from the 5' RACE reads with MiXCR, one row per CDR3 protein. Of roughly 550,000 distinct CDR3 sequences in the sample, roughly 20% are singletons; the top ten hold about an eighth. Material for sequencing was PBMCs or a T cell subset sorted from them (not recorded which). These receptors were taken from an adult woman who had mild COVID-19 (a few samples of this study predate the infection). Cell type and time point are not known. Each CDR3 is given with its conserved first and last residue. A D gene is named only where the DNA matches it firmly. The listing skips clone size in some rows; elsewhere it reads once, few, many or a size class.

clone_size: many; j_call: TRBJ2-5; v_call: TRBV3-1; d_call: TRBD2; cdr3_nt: TGTGCCAGCAGCCAAGTCATTTCGCGGGGGGCCCAAGAGACCCAGTACTTC; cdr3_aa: CASSQVISRGAQETQYF
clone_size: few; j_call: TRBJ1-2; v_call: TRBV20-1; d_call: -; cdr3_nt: TGCAGTGCTAGATCGGGACCCGAGGCGAATGGCTACACCTTC; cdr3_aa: CSARSGPEANGYTF
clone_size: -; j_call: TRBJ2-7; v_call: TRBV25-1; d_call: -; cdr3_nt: TGTGCCAGCAGTGAATATGAGCTGGATGGGGTTCACGAGCAGTACTTC; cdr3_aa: CASSEYELDGVHEQYF
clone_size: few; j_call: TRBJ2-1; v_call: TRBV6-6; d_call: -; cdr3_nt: TGTGCCAGCAGTTACTCGATTGCCACAGGGAGTGAGCAGTTCTTC; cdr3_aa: CASSYSIATGSEQFF
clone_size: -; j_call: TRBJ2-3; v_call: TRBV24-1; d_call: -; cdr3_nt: TGTGCCACCAGTGAGCCAAACCACGATACGCAGTATTTT; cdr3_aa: CATSEPNHDTQYF
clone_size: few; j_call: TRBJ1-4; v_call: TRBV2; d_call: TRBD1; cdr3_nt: TGTGCCAGCACCGTGGGACAGCCTAATGAAAAACTGTTTTTT; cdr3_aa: CASTVGQPNEKLFF
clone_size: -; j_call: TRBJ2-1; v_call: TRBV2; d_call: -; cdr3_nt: TGTGCCAGCAGTGAAGCGCCTGCTGACGAGCAGTTCTTC; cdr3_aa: CASSEAPADEQFF
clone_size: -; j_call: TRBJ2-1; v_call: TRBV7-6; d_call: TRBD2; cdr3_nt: TGTGCCAGCGGTCTAGCGGGGGTAGGCCCCAATGAGCAGTTCTTC; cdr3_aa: CASGLAGVGPNEQFF
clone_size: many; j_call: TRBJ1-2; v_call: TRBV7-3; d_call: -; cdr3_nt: TGTGCCAGCAGCAGTTACAGGTCAGCTGTTGATGGCTACACCTTC; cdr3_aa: CASSSYRSAVDGYTF
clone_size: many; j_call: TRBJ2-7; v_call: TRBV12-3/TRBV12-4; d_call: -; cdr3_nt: TGTGCCAGCAGTTTAGCCCTCGTTAGGGGAGCCTACGAGGAGTACTTC; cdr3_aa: CASSLALVRGAYEEYF
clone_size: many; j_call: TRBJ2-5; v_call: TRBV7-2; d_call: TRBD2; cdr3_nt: TGTGCCAGCAGCTTAGGAGCGGGGGGTAGAGAGACCCAGTACTTC; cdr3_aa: CASSLGAGGRETQYF
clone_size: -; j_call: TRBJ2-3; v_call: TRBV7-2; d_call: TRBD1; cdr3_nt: TGTGCCAGCAGATTTACGACAGGGGCAGCAGATACGCAGTATTTT; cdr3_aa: CASRFTTGAADTQYF
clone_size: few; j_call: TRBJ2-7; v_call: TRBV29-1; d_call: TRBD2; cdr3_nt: TGCAGCGTTGCTCGCCTAGCGGGAAATTACGAGCAGTACTTC; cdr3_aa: CSVARLAGNYEQYF
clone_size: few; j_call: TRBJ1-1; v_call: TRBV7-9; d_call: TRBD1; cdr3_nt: TGTGCCAGCAGCCCCTGGGACAGGGGAAGAATGAACACTGAAGCTTTCTTT; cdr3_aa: CASSPWDRGRMNTEAFF